Shown below are 21 T cell receptor beta chains from a single sample sequenced in a study of blood T cells in healthy people across ages. Using a J-beta primer mix together with a sample-barcoded 5' primer, a second PCR was run for roughly 7 to 12 cycles. TCRdb ran MiXCR on the 5' RACE reads and lists one entry per CDR3 protein. The sample holds about a million distinct CDR3 sequences, about two fifths seen once. The sample comprised blood. The receptors come from a man aged 18-30 years in good health.

CDR3: CASSCRTDYSYEQYF. The CDR3 DNA reads TGTGCCAGCAGCTGTAGGACAGATTATTCCTACGAGCAGTACTTC. V and J are TRBV7-8 and TRBJ2-7, with D maybe TRBD1 (6 bases). The CDR3 loop spans 15 amino acids. Germline values: CDR1 SGHVS, CDR2 FQNEAQ. V shed 4 bases and J shed 1 base, with 14 bases lying between them.

This clonotype showed up just a few times. The CDR3 DNA reads TGCAGCGTTGAAGAGGGGACTGTAGGAAAACTGTTTTTT. It specifies CSVEEGTVGKLFF. The chain combines TRBV29-1 with TRBJ1-4; D might be TRBD1 (5 bases). The CDR3 extends over 13 amino acids. Germline V gene sequence: CDR1 SQVTM, CDR2 ANQGSEA. V was pared by 0 bases and J by 10 bases, with 12 bases between.

The chain is built from TRBV3-1 and TRBJ2-5, with 8 bases aligning to TRBD1. V trimming: 4 bases; J trimming: 13 bases; junction bases outside the gene matches: 8. This CDR3 region has 12 residues. The germline gives CDR1 LGHDT, CDR2 YNNKEL (reference sequence). The CDR3 is CASSPGQGRRYF. DNA of the CDR3: TGTGCCAGCAGCCCCGGACAGGGAAGACGGTACTTC.

A few counts support this clonotype. This chain links TRBV20-1 with TRBJ2-3; D ambiguous. CDR1 is DFQATT, CDR2 SNEGSKA, per germline (reference sequence). V lost 6 bases and J lost 0, with 19 bases in between. CDR3 length equals 16 residues. The CDR3 protein is CSAPQASASSTDTQYF. CDR3 DNA: TGCAGTGCCCCCCAGGCCTCAGCGTCGAGCACAGATACGCAGTATTTT.

Here the CDR3 DNA reads TGCAGTGCTAGCGGAACAGGGTCTCCCACCGGGGAGCTGTTTTTT. It encodes CSASGTGSPTGELFF. The chain couples TRBV20-1 to TRBJ2-2; TRBD1 might be the D (6 bases). CDR1 DFQATT and CDR2 SNEGSKA come from the germline V gene (reference sequence). The germline V and J ends were trimmed by 3 bases and 4 bases, with 15 bases remaining between them. This CDR3 has 15 residues.

This clonotype was seen only a few times. The V and J genes are TRBV20-1 and TRBJ2-1; TRBD2 agrees at 11 bases. Germline V CDR1 and CDR2: DFQATT, SNEGSKA (reference sequence). The CDR3 runs 15 residues. The CDR3 DNA reads as TGCAGCGGTACTACAGGACTAGCGGGCTTTGGTGAGCAGTTCTTC. Its protein product is CSGTTGLAGFGEQFF.

A few counts support this clonotype. V and J are TRBV7-2 and TRBJ1-2; tentatively, D is TRBD1 (6 bases). The V gene lost 4 bases and the J gene lost 4 bases, with 13 bases spanning the gap. This CDR3 contains 14 residues. Looked up from germline, CDR1 is SGHTA and CDR2 is FQGNSA. The CDR3 here is CASSSGQTSYGYTF. In DNA, the CDR3 is TGTGCCAGCAGCTCTGGACAGACGAGCTATGGCTACACCTTC.

The V and J genes are TRBV4-3 and TRBJ2-3; possibly TRBD2 for D (5 bases). The germline V and J ends were trimmed by 2 bases and 4 bases, with 13 bases remaining between them. The germline V gene has CDR1 LGHNA and CDR2 YSLEER. The CDR3 runs 15 residues. For the CDR3, the DNA is TGCGCCAGCAGCCAACGAGGGTCCGGGGCAGATACGCAGTATTTT. Translation gives CASSQRGSGADTQYF.

This clonotype was recorded at least ten times. The V gene is TRBV29-1, the J gene TRBJ2-3, with a weak D call TRBD1 (5 bases). The CDR3 is 13 amino acids. The V end lost 4 bases, the J end lost 5 bases, and 13 bases lay between the germline ends. CDR1 is SQVTM, CDR2 ANQGSEA, per germline. CDR3 coding DNA: TGCAGCGTTGGGGCAGGGCTTATAGATACGCAGTATTTT. Its protein is CSVGAGLIDTQYF.

The sample holds a few counts of this clonotype. The chain combines TRBV7-2 with TRBJ2-3; the match to TRBD2 covers 14 bases. Trimming at V came to 0 bases and at J to 2 bases, leaving 4 bases not matched to a gene. This CDR3 spans 18 amino acids. CDR1 and CDR2 from the germline V gene are SGHTA and FQGNSA. The CDR3 DNA is TGTGCCAGCAGCTTAGCAGGACTAGCGGGGGGATACACAGATACGCAGTATTTT. Amino acids: CASSLAGLAGGYTDTQYF. The entire variable domain, with the rest obtained from reference TRBV7-2 and TRBJ2-3, is as follows: GAGVSQSPSNKVTEKGKDVELRCDPISGHTALYWYRQSLGQGLEFLIYFQGNSAPDKSGLPSDRFSAERTGGSVSTLTIQRTQQEDSAVYLCASSLAGLAGGYTDTQYFGPGTRLTVL.

The rearrangement links TRBV6-1 to TRBJ1-4; D unclear. CDR3 length: 17 residues. CDR1 is MNHNS, CDR2 SASEGT, per germline. The ends were cut back, 10 bases at V and 0 bases at J, with 21 bases in the middle. CDR3 sequence reads: CATQRGVRHATNEKLFF. CDR3 DNA sequence: TGTGCCACCCAGCGGGGAGTCAGGCATGCAACTAATGAAAAACTGTTTTTT.

This clonotype has only a few counts. The J gene is TRBJ1-2, the V gene TRBV3-1, with 10 bases aligning to TRBD1. Losses at the gene ends were 3 bases for V and 4 bases for J; bases not matched to a gene: 8. Germline V gene data show CDR1 as LGHDT and CDR2 as YNNKEL (reference sequence). There are 16 residues in the CDR3. The CDR3 nucleotides read TGTGCCAGCAGCCATGAGACAGGGGGCACTCGCTATGGCTACACCTTC. It translates to CASSHETGGTRYGYTF. Using reference TRBV3-1 and TRBJ1-2 for the parts outside the CDR3, the full variable domain is DTAVSQTPKYLVTQMGNDKSIKCEQNLGHDTMYWYKQDSKKFLKIMFSYNNKELIINETVPNRFSPKSPDKAHLNLHINSLELGDSAVYFCASSHETGGTRYGYTFGSGTRLTVV.

The J gene is TRBJ1-2, the V gene TRBV2; maybe TRBD1 (5 bases). V dropped 4 bases and J dropped 8 bases, with 17 bases sitting between them. CDR1 is SNHLY, CDR2 FYNNEI, per germline. This CDR3 region has 14 residues. DNA of the CDR3: TGTGCCAGCAGTGGAGAAGGGGAGGTGGAAGGCTACACCTTC. This sequence encodes CASSGEGEVEGYTF.

This clonotype occurred many times. J is TRBJ2-7 and V is TRBV7-9; no firm D call. Trimming stripped 2 bases from V and 2 bases from J, with 7 bases between. The CDR3 has 13 residues. Germline V gene lookup returns CDR1 SEHNR and CDR2 FQNEAQ (reference sequence). The CDR3 loop reads CASSLSSAYEQYF. In DNA form, the CDR3 reads TGTGCCAGCAGCTTATCCTCAGCCTACGAGCAGTACTTC. The variable domain in full, completed from reference TRBV7-9 and TRBJ2-7, reads DTGVSQNPRHKITKRGQNVTFRCDPISEHNRLYWYRQTLGQGPEFLTYFQNEAQLEKSRLLSDRFSAERPKGSFSTLEIQRTEQGDSAMYLCASSLSSAYEQYFGPGTRLTVT.

The chain is built from TRBV3-1 and TRBJ2-5, with 10 bases matching TRBD2. The CDR3 has 16 residues. V shed 0 bases and J 11 bases; nucleotides not matched to a gene: 12. The germline CDR1 and CDR2 sequences are LGHDT and YNNKEL (reference sequence). This chain's CDR3 is CASSQERVTSGTEQYF. In DNA form, the CDR3 reads TGTGCCAGCAGCCAAGAGAGGGTCACTAGCGGGACTGAGCAGTACTTC.

The chain combines TRBV2 with TRBJ2-7, with D unclear. The germline gives CDR1 SNHLY, CDR2 FYNNEI. V lost 6 bases and J 7 bases, leaving 22 bases between the germline ends. The CDR3 runs to 15 residues. The CDR3 reads CASRVQGIPNEEQYF. CDR3 DNA: TGTGCCAGCAGGGTACAAGGTATCCCCAATGAGGAGCAGTACTTC.

The rearrangement uses TRBV10-3 and TRBJ1-1; tentatively, D is TRBD1 (6 bases). This CDR3 has 12 amino acids. V gave up 8 bases and J gave up 8 bases, with 15 bases separating them. Germline V gene sequence: CDR1 ENHRY, CDR2 SYGVKD. CDR3 in DNA: TGTGCCATCCGCGCGGGGGCTGGAGAAGCTTTCTTT. Translation gives CAIRAGAGEAFF.

This clonotype was seen more than once but under ten times. This sequence joins TRBV4-2 and TRBJ2-1; TRBD1 matches at 11 bases. J lost 5 bases, V lost 6 bases, and 6 bases had no gene match. In germline, CDR1 is LGHNA, CDR2 YNFKEQ. The length of the CDR3 is 15 residues. The CDR3: CASRPGQGADNEQFF. The CDR3 DNA sequence: TGTGCCAGCAGACCCGGACAGGGGGCCGACAATGAGCAGTTCTTC.

This chain joins TRBV2 and TRBJ1-1, with TRBD1 as a possible D gene (5 bases). Germline values: CDR1 SNHLY, CDR2 FYNNEI. CDR3 length: 12 amino acids. V was pared by 4 bases and J by 7 bases, with 10 bases between. The CDR3, as DNA: TGTGCCAGCAGTGGGGGGGGAAATGAAGCTTTCTTT. Translating gives CASSGGGNEAFF. The full variable domain, in which reference TRBV2 and TRBJ1-1 provide the parts outside the CDR3, is EPEVTQTPSHQVTQMGQEVILRCVPISNHLYFYWYRQILGQKVEFLVSFYNNEISEKSEIFDDQFSVERPDGSNFTLKIRSTKLEDSAMYFCASSGGGNEAFFGQGTRLTVV.

CDR3: CASRREGWDPNEKLFF. Written as DNA, the CDR3 is TGTGCCAGCAGAAGAGAAGGGTGGGACCCTAATGAAAAACTGTTTTTT. This chain uses TRBV12-3 or TRBV12-4 with TRBJ1-4; the D gene is possibly TRBD1 (5 bases). The V end lost 6 bases, the J end lost 3 bases, and 17 bases lay between the germline ends. The length of the CDR3 is 16 residues.

This clonotype was seen repeatedly, ten times or more. The chain employs TRBV12-3 or TRBV12-4 and TRBJ2-3, with TRBD1 identical over 11 bases. The CDR3 contains 16 residues. The J segment lost 6 bases and the V segment lost 2 bases, leaving 7 bases of the junction unmatched. CDR3 sequence reads: CASSLKEDRGRDTQYF. Written as DNA, the CDR3 is TGTGCCAGCAGTTTAAAGGAGGACAGGGGGCGCGATACGCAGTATTTT.